These 13 T cell receptor beta chains were sequenced from one sample in a study of response to subunit inactivated influenza vaccine. Using its own MiXCR run on the RT-PCR reads, TCRdb lists one record per CDR3 protein. The sample shows about 780,000 distinct CDR3 sequences, 15% to 20% of them seen only once. Sequences were derived from PBMCs from blood, sampled 5 days after vaccination. All receptors derive from a man aged 50-59 years who received an inactivated influenza vaccine.

V and J are TRBV7-6 and TRBJ2-1; TRBD2 agrees at 9 bases. J was trimmed by 5 bases and V by 0 bases; bases with no gene match: 5. The CDR3 loop spans 16 amino acids. The germline CDR1 and CDR2 sequences are SGHVS and FNYEAQ. CDR3 amino acids: CASSLAPGLADNEQFF. The CDR3 DNA sequence: TGTGCCAGCAGCTTAGCACCGGGACTAGCAGACAATGAGCAGTTCTTC.

The V call is TRBV12-3 or TRBV12-4, the J call TRBJ1-1; D not resolved. CDR3 length: 11 amino acids. The germline V and J ends were trimmed by 6 bases and 8 bases, with 10 bases remaining between them. CDR3 amino acids: CASRDRREAFF. As DNA, the CDR3 is TGTGCCAGCAGGGATCGACGGGAAGCTTTCTTT.

This clonotype was detected a few times. V is TRBV12-3 or TRBV12-4 and J is TRBJ1-2; D may be TRBD1 (6 bases). The CDR3 length is 13 residues. V shed 4 bases and J shed 5 bases, with 11 bases lying between them. The CDR3 protein is CASSSLGQYGYTF. The CDR3 DNA is TGTGCCAGCAGTTCGCTAGGACAGTATGGCTACACCTTC.

This chain joins TRBV4-2 and TRBJ2-7; 9 bases line up with TRBD1. Unmatched junction bases numbered 6, after V lost 1 base and J lost 5 bases. The CDR3 length is 15 residues. Germline loops: CDR1 LGHNA, CDR2 YNFKEQ. The DNA for the CDR3 is TGTGCCAGCAGCCAAGTCCGGGACAGGGTCGACGAGCAGTACTTC. Amino acid sequence: CASSQVRDRVDEQYF.

A few counts support this clonotype. An end of the junction differs from the germline gene, which may be a read error. The rearrangement joins TRBV7-7 to TRBJ2-1; D not resolved. The CDR3 totals 12 residues. CDR1 and CDR2 from the germline V gene are SSHAT and FNYEAQ (reference sequence). The CDR3 spells CASSPLRDEQFF. Here the CDR3 DNA reads TGTGCTAGCAGCCCCCTACGGGATGAGCAGTTCTTC.

In this sample, this clonotype turned up a few times. This chain joins TRBV7-3 and TRBJ1-1; no firm D call. Trimming shortened V by 7 bases and J by 4 bases, and 10 bases separated the two germline ends. The CDR3 sequence is 12 residues long. CDR1 is SGHTA and CDR2 is FQGTGA in the germline V gene. The CDR3 DNA is TGTGCCAGCATGCGGTGGGGCACTGAAGCTTTCTTT. Its protein is CASMRWGTEAFF.

The chain joins TRBV14 to TRBJ2-7, with D unclear. With 2 bases removed from V and 6 bases from J, the gap between germline ends came to 11 bases. Germline lookup yields CDR1 SGHDN and CDR2 FVKESK. This CDR3 comprises 13 residues. DNA of the CDR3: TGTGCCAGCAGCCAACTTGGACGTCGCGAGCAGTACTTC. Translating it yields CASSQLGRREQYF.

The table lists this clonotype with a count of one. The chain recombines TRBV6-1 with TRBJ2-7; 8 bases match TRBD2. Trimming took 8 bases from V and 2 from J; bases not matched to a gene: 8. CDR1 MNHNS and CDR2 SASEGT come from the germline V gene. The CDR3 runs 14 residues. CDR3 in DNA: TGTGCCAGCGGAATGGGGCGGGGGGCCTACGAGCAGTACTTC. It is translated as CASGMGRGAYEQYF.

The V and J genes are TRBV6-1 and TRBJ2-4, with TRBD1 matching over 11 bases. The J segment lost 3 bases and the V segment lost 4 bases, leaving 5 bases of the junction unmatched. This CDR3 region has 16 residues. CDR1 and CDR2 (germline): MNHNS, SASEGT. CDR3 region: CASSARDRGSKNIQYF. CDR3 in DNA: TGTGCCAGCAGTGCGCGGGACAGGGGGAGCAAAAACATTCAGTACTTC.

The V and J genes are TRBV20-1 and TRBJ2-3, with 10 bases fitting TRBD2. The ends lost 2 bases at V and 8 bases at J; junction bases unmatched: 4. CDR1 is DFQATT, CDR2 SNEGSKA, per germline (reference sequence). The CDR3 spans 13 residues. The CDR3, as DNA: TGCAGTGCTAGACCCTTAGCGGGAGGTACGCAGTATTTT. The encoded protein is CSARPLAGGTQYF.

This rearrangement joins TRBV27 to TRBJ2-7, with D maybe TRBD2 (6 bases). The V gene's germline CDR1 is MNHEY and CDR2 SMNVEV (reference sequence). The CDR3 contains 15 residues. Trimming left V 5 bases short and J 6 bases short, with 20 bases between. The CDR3 DNA is TGTGCCAGCAGTCCTCTTCGCGGAGGGATTCTCGAGCAGTACTTC. Translation gives CASSPLRGGILEQYF.

In this sample, this clonotype turned up a few times. This chain connects TRBV4-1 to TRBJ1-5; D gene ambiguous. This CDR3 spans 12 amino acids. Trimming took 1 base from V and 9 from J, leaving 7 bases between them. CDR1 and CDR2 from the germline V gene are MGHRA and YSYEKL. DNA for the CDR3: TGCGCCAGCAGCCAAGGACTTGGGCCCCAGCATTTT. It specifies CASSQGLGPQHF.

This clonotype was recorded a few times. The J gene is TRBJ2-7, the V gene TRBV20-1; D is uncertain. Germline V CDR1 and CDR2: DFQATT, SNEGSKA (reference sequence). V lost 2 bases, J lost 3 bases, and 11 bases lay in between. CDR3 length: 13 residues. CDR3 sequence (DNA): TGCAGTGCTAGAAGTCCAGTGCGCTACGAGCAGTACTTC. Protein: CSARSPVRYEQYF.